This T cell receptor (beta chain) was sequenced for a study of OX40 agonist ivuxolimab in advanced cancers. For the study at large: All patients had ivuxolimab intravenously every 2 weeks at 0.01 to 10 mg/kg. The dose-escalation cohort had hepatocellular carcinoma, melanoma, renal cell or head and neck cancer.

The CDR3 spans 12 residues. Germline CDR1 SNHLY, CDR2 FYNNEI. Trimming left V 10 bases short and J 8 bases short, with 17 bases between. This table comes from immunoSEQ multiplex PCR, and its TCRdb copy is limited to in-frame clones, with some not included. The sample contains about 65,000 clones, roughly 87% of which appear only once. The TCR originated in an adult with an advanced solid tumor such as melanoma, head and neck, liver or kidney cancer. The genes are TRBV2 and TRBJ1-1, with a weak D call TRBD1 (6 bases). This material consisted of CD4+ or CD8+ T cells sorted from blood, taken in a trial of the OX40 agonist ivuxolimab. The CDR3 sequence: CATQPGGQEAFF. The CDR3 DNA sequence: TGTGCCACCCAACCGGGGGGGCAAGAAGCTTTCTTT.